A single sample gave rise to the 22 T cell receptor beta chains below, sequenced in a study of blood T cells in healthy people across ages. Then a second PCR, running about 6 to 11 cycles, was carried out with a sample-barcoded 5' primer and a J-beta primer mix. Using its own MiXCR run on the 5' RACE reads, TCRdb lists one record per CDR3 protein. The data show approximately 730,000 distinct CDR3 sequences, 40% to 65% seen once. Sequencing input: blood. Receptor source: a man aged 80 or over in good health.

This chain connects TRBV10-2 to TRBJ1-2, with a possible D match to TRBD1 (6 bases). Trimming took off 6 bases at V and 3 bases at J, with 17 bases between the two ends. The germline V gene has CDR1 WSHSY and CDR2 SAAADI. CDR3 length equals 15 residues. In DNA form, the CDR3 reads TGCGCCAGCAGGGAACAGGGATTCCCCGACTATGGCTACACCTTC. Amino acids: CASREQGFPDYGYTF.

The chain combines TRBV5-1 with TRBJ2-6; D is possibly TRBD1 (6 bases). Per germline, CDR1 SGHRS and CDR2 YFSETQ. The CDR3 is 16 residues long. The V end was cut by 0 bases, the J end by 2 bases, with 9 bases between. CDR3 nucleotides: TGCGCCAGCAGCTTGGCCACAGGGCCTGGGGCCAACGTCCTGACTTTC. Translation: CASSLATGPGANVLTF.

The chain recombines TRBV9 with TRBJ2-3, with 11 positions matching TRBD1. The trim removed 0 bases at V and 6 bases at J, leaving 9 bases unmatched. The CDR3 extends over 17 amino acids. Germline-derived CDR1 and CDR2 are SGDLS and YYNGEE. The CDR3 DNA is TGTGCCAGCAGCGTAGATGGGACAGGGGGTTCGGGCGATACGCAGTATTTT. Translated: CASSVDGTGGSGDTQYF.

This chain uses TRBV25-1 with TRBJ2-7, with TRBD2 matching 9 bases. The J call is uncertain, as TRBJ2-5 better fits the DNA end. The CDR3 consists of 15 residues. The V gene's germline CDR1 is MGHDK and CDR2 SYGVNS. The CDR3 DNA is TGTGCCAGCAGTCCCCCGAGCGGGGGGAGGGAGACCCAGTACTTC. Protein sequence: CASSPPSGGRETQYF.

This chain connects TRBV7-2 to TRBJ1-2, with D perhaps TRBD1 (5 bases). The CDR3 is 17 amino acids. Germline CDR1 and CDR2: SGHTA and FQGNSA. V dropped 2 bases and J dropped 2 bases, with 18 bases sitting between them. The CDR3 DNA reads TGTGCCAGCAGCTTATCGGGCGGGGCAGGGAGGAACTATGGCTACACCTTC. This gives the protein CASSLSGGAGRNYGYTF.

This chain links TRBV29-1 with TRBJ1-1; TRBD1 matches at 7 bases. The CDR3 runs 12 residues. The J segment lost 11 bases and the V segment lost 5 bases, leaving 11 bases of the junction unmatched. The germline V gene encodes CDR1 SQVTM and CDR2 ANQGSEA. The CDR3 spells CSVFQGVSDAFF. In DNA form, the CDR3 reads TGCAGCGTTTTCCAGGGGGTATCCGACGCTTTCTTT.

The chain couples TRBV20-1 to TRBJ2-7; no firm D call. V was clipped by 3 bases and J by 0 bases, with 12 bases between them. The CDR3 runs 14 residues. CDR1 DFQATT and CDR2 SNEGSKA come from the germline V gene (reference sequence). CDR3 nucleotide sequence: TGCAGTGCTAGTTTAACAGCGAGCTCCTACGAGCAGTACTTC. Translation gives CSASLTASSYEQYF.

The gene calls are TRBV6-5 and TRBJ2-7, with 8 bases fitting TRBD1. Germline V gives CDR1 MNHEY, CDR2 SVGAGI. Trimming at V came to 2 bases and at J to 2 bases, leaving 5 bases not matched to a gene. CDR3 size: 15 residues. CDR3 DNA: TGTGCCAGCAGTTACCGGGACAGGAGCACCTACGAGCAGTACTTC. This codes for CASSYRDRSTYEQYF.

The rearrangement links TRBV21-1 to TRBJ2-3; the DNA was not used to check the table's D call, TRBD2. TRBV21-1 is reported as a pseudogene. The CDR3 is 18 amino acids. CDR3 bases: TGTGCCAGCAGCAAAAGCCCACTTAGCGGGAGGGCCCGGGATACGCAGTATTTT. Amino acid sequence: CASSKSPLSGRARDTQYF.

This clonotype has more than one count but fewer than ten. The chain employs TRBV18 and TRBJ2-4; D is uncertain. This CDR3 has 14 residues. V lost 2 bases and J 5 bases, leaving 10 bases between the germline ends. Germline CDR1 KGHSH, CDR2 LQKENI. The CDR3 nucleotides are TGTGCCAGCTCACCAGGGCTGGCCCAAAACATTCAGTACTTC. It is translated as CASSPGLAQNIQYF.

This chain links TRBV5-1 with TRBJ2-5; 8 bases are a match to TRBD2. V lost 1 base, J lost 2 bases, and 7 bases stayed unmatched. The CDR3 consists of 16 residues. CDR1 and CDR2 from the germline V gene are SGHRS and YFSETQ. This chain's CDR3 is CASSLWLAGPQETQYF. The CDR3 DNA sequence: TGCGCCAGCAGCTTGTGGCTAGCGGGTCCACAAGAGACCCAGTACTTC.

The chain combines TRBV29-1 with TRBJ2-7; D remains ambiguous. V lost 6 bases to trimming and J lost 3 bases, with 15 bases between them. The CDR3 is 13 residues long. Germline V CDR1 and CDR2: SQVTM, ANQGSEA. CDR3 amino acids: CSVSTDRFYEQYF. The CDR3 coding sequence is TGCAGCGTGTCAACAGACCGCTTCTACGAGCAGTACTTC.

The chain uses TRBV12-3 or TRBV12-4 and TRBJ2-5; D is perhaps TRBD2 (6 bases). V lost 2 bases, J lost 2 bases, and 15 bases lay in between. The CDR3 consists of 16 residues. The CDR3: CASSLMVAELQETQYF. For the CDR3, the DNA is TGTGCCAGCAGTTTAATGGTAGCGGAGTTACAAGAGACCCAGTACTTC.

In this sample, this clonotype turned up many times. The CDR3 protein is CASSLRADTQYF. The CDR3 region has the DNA TGTGCCAGCAGCTTGAGGGCAGATACGCAGTATTTT. V usage is TRBV7-2 and J usage is TRBJ2-3, with a possible D match to TRBD2 (5 bases). V was cut by 3 bases and J by 4 bases, with 5 bases left in between. Germline V gene data show CDR1 as SGHTA and CDR2 as FQGNSA. CDR3 length: 12 residues. Filled out from reference TRBV7-2 and TRBJ2-3, the complete variable domain reads GAGVSQSPSNKVTEKGKDVELRCDPISGHTALYWYRQSLGQGLEFLIYFQGNSAPDKSGLPSDRFSAERTGGSVSTLTIQRTQQEDSAVYLCASSLRADTQYFGPGTRLTVL.

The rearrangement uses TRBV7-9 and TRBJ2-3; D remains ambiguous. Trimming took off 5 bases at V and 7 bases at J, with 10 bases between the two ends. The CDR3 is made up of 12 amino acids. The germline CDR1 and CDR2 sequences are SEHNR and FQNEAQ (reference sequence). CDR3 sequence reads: CASSTDLNTQYF. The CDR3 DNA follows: TGTGCCAGCAGCACCGACCTGAATACGCAGTATTTT.

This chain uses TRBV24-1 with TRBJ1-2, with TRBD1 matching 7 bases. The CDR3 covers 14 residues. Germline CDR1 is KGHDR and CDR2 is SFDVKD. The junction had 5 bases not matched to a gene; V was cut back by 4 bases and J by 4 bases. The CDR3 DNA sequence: TGTGCCACCAGTGACCCCGGGACAGTCTATGGCTACACCTTC. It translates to CATSDPGTVYGYTF.

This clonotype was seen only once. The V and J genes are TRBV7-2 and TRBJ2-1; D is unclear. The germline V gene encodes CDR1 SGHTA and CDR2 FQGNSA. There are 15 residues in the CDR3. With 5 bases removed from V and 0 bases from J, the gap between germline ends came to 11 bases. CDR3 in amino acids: CASSPARPSYNEQFF. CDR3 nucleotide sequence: TGTGCCAGCAGCCCCGCTAGACCCTCCTACAATGAGCAGTTCTTC.

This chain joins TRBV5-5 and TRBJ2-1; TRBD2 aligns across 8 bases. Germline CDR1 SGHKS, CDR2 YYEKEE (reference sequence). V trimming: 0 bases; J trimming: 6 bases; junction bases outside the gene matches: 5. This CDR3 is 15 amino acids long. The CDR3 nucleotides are TGTGCCAGCAGCTTGGTACTAGCGGATATCAATGAGCAGTTCTTC. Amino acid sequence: CASSLVLADINEQFF.

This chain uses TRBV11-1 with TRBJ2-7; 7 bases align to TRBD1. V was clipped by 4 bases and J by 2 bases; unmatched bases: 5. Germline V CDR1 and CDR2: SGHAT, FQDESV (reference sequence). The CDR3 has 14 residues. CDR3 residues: CASSYRQGAYEQYF. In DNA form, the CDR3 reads TGTGCCAGCAGCTACCGGCAGGGGGCCTACGAGCAGTACTTC.

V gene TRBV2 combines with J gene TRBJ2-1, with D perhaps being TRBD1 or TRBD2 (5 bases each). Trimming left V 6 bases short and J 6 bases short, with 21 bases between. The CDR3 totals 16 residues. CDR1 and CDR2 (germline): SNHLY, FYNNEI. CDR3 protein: CASRYGASSLGNEQFF. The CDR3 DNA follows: TGTGCCAGCAGATACGGGGCCTCTTCTTTGGGCAATGAGCAGTTCTTC.

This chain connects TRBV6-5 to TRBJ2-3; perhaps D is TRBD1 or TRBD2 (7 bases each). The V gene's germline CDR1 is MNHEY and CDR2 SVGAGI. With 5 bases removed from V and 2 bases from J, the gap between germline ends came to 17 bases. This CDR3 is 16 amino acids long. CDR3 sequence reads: CASSRPQGGVTDTQYF. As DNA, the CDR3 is TGTGCCAGCAGTCGTCCCCAGGGGGGGGTCACAGATACGCAGTATTTT.

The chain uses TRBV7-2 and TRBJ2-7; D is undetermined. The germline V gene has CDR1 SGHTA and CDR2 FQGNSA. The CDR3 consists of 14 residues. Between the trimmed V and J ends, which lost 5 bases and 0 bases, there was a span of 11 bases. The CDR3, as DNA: TGTGCCAGCAGCGTAGTTAGCAGCTCCTACGAGCAGTACTTC. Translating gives CASSVVSSSYEQYF. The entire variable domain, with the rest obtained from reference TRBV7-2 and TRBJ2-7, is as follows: GAGVSQSPSNKVTEKGKDVELRCDPISGHTALYWYRQSLGQGLEFLIYFQGNSAPDKSGLPSDRFSAERTGGSVSTLTIQRTQQEDSAVYLCASSVVSSSYEQYFGPGTRLTVT.